This T cell receptor (beta chain) was captured in a study of CD8 T cells in Susac syndrome. A quantity of about 0.45 to 1 ug RNA underwent reverse transcription using random hexamers. One entry per CDR3 protein results from TCRdb running MiXCR on the immunoSEQ multiplex PCR reads. This sample carries about 300,000 distinct CDR3 sequences, 75% to 85% of them seen once, and the ten largest clones take 0.21%. The V segment lost 5 bases and the J segment 0 bases; nucleotides outside the gene matches: 6. The CDR3 covers 15 residues. Germline CDR1 and CDR2: MNHEY and SMNVEV (reference sequence). TCR beta from blood CD8+ and CD4+ T cells was sequenced. The multiple sclerosis controls, all treatment-naive patients, had relapsing-remitting disease that was stable or active. TEMRA cells were enriched by FACS, while CD8+ and CD4+ T cells were obtained through a negative isolation that was performed magnetically.

The rearrangement joins TRBV27 to TRBJ2-7, with 8 bases that match TRBD2. Source material: CD8+ T cells from PBMCs. The origin of this receptor is a human donor with multiple sclerosis. This CDR3 reads CASSKGLDSSYEQYF. The CDR3 bases are TGTGCCAGCAGTAAGGGACTAGATTCCTCCTACGAGCAGTACTTC.